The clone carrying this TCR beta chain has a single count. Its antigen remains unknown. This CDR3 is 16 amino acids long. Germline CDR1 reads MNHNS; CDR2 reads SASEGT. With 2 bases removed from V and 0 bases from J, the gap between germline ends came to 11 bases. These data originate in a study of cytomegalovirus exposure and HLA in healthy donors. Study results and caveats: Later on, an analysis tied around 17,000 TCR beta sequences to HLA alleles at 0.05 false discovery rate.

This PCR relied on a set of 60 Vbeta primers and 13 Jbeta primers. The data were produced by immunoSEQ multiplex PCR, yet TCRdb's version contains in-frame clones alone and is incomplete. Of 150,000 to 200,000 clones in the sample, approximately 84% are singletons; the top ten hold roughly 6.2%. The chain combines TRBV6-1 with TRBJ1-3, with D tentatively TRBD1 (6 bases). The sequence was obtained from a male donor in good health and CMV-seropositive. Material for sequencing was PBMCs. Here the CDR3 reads CASSETGPDSGNTIYF. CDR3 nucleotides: TGTGCCAGCAGTGAAACAGGGCCTGACTCTGGAAACACCATATATTTT.